This T cell receptor (beta chain) was identified during a study of T cell changes during pregnancy in multiple sclerosis. Clones were read by immunoSEQ multiplex PCR, and TCRdb kept only the in-frame ones, dropping some. The sample lists tens of thousands of clones, 80% to 95% occurring once. Specimen: peripheral blood, collected after pregnancy. This sequence was found in a female donor with multiple sclerosis, enrolled in a pregnancy study.

In DNA form, the CDR3 reads TGTGCCAGCAGTGTGACAGGGGACTATGGCTACACCTTC. Its protein is CASSVTGDYGYTF. The rearrangement joins TRBV6-4 to TRBJ1-2; 8 positions agree with TRBD1. This CDR3 contains 13 residues. In germline, CDR1 is MRHNA, CDR2 SNTAGT. Trimming cost V 4 bases and J 3 bases; bases outside gene matches: 1.